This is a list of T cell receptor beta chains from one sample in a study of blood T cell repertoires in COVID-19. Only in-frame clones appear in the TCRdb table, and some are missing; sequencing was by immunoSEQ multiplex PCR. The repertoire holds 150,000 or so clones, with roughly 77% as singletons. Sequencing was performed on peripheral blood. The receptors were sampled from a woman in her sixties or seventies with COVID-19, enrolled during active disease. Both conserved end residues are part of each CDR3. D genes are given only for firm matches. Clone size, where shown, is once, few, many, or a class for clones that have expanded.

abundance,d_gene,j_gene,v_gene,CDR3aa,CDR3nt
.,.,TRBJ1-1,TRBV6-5,CASTGDTEAFF,TGTGCCAGCACCGGGGACACTGAAGCTTTCTTT
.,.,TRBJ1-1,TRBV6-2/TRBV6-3,CASSDRPTEAFF,TGTGCCAGCAGTGACAGGCCGACTGAAGCTTTCTTT
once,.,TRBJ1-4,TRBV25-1,CASSEGRGISEKLFF,TGTGCCAGCAGTGAAGGACGGGGTATCAGTGAAAAACTGTTTTTT
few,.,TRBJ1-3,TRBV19,CASYDSTGGNTIYF,TGTGCCAGTTATGACTCTACGGGTGGAAACACCATATATTTT
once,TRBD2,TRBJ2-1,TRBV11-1,CASSLGLADYNEQFF,TGTGCCAGCAGCTTAGGACTAGCGGACTACAATGAGCAGTTCTTC
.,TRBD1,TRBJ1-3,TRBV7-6,CASQGARAGNTIYF,TGTGCCAGCCAGGGGGCCCGAGCTGGAAACACCATATATTTT
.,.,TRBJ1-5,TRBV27,CASRQGYSNQPQHF,TGTGCCAGCAGACAGGGATATAGCAATCAGCCCCAGCATTTT
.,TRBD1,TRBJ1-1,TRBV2,CASTLGRGQTEAFF,TGTGCCAGCACTCTAGGCAGGGGGCAAACTGAAGCTTTCTTT
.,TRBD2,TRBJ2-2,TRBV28,CASTLGTRDTGELFF,TGTGCCAGCACCTTGGGGACTAGGGACACCGGGGAGCTGTTTTTT
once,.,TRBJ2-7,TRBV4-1,CASSQDLLQGSSYEQYF,TGCGCCAGCAGCCAAGATCTACTGCAGGGGAGCTCCTACGAGCAGTACTTC
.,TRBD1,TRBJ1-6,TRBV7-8,CASSLEGQQGTYNSPLHF,TGTGCCAGCAGCTTAGAGGGACAGCAGGGCACCTATAATTCACCCCTCCACTTT
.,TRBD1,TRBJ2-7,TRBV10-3,CAISEEPRDRGYEQYF,TGTGCCATCAGTGAGGAACCTCGGGACAGGGGCTACGAGCAGTACTTC
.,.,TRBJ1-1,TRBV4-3,CASSQGVGGTEAFF,TGCGCCAGCAGCCAGGGGGTAGGGGGCACTGAAGCTTTCTTT
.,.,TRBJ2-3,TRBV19,CASSLSGDSRNTQYF,TGTGCCAGTAGTCTCTCGGGGGACTCAAGAAATACGCAGTATTTT
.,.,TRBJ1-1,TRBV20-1,CSASRIIGGVLNTEAFF,TGCAGTGCTAGTCGGATAATCGGGGGGGTCCTGAACACTGAAGCTTTCTTT
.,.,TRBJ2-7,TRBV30,CAWGRGRGYEQYF,TGTGCCTGGGGAAGGGGGAGGGGCTACGAGCAGTACTTC
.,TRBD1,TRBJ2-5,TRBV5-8,CASLGPDRGRQETQYF,TGTGCCAGCTTGGGGCCGGACAGGGGGAGGCAAGAGACCCAGTACTTC
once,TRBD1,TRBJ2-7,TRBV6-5,CASSRTGDDTYF,TGTGCCAGCAGCCGGACAGGGGACGATACGTACTTC
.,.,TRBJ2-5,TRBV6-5,CASRGSAEGGTQYF,TGTGCCAGCAGGGGTAGCGCTGAGGGAGGGACCCAGTACTTC
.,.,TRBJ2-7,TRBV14,CASRHCLTDSNYEQYF,TGTGCCAGCAGGCACTGCCTTACGGACAGCAATTACGAGCAGTACTTC
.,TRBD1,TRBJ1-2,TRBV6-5,CASSLDRGMYGYTF,TGTGCCAGCAGCCTGGACAGGGGCATGTATGGCTACACCTTC
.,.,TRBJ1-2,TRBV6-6,CASTLLGDSHGYTF,TGTGCCAGCACCTTACTGGGCGACAGCCATGGCTACACCTTC
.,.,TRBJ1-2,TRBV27,CASSSEDRASLEGYTF,TGTGCCAGCAGTTCAGAGGACAGAGCCTCACTAGAAGGCTACACCTTC
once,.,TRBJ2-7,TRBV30,CAWAPGTEQYF,TGTGCCTGGGCCCCCGGGACAGAGCAGTACTTC
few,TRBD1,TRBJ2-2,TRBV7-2,CASSLITGGQAGELFF,TGTGCCAGCAGCTTAATAACAGGGGGGCAAGCCGGGGAGCTGTTTTTT
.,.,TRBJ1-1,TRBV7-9,CASSPAWGGTEAFF,TGTGCCAGCAGCCCCGCCTGGGGGGGTACTGAAGCTTTCTTT
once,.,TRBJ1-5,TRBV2,CASSDRSGHQPQHF,TGTGCCAGCAGTGACCGGTCTGGTCATCAGCCCCAGCATTTT
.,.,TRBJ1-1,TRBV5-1,CASSLPSSEEAFF,TGCGCCAGCAGCTTACCGTCCAGCGAAGAAGCTTTCTTT
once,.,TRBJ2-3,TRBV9,CASSVDQFPPDTQYF,TGTGCCAGCAGCGTAGACCAGTTCCCTCCAGATACGCAGTATTTT